This T cell receptor beta chain was retrieved from a study of technical replicates of blood from a handful of donors. Sequenced by immunoSEQ multiplex PCR; TCRdb stores in-frame clones only, minus some. The sample lists 60,000 to 80,000 clones, 70% to 90% occurring once. The CDR3 contains 14 residues. With V trimmed by 6 bases and J by 4 bases, 9 bases remained unmatched. Germline V gene sequence: CDR1 SGHNT, CDR2 YYREEE (reference sequence). The sample comprised PBMCs. The clonotype was recovered from a human donor in good health. Some clones in this sample may be carry-over from other donors' samples. This rearrangement joins TRBV5-4 to TRBJ1-2, with 7 positions matching TRBD1. CDR3 coding DNA: TGTGCCAGCAAAACTCCTGGGACAGCCTATGGCTACACCTTC. Residues: CASKTPGTAYGYTF.